These 25 T cell receptor beta chains were all obtained from the same sample, sequenced in a study of vaccination effects on CD4 cells after COVID-19. Assay used: immunoSEQ multiplex PCR; TCRdb lists only in-frame clones, some missing. The data contain 55,000 to 70,000 clones, around four fifths of them singletons. Antigen-specific CD4+ T cells expanded by the ViraFEST assay with viral peptide pools were then sequenced. CD4+ T cells were isolated after around 10 days of culture. Each participant received a vaccine that was either BNT162b2 or mRNA-1273, given as two doses. These receptors have no identified antigens. The sequences come from CD4+ T cells from PBMCs cultured with HCoV-OC43 spike peptides, collected after COVID-19 vaccination. Subset meaning: HCoV-OC43 spike overlapping peptide pool stimulation. These receptors came from a human donor who received a COVID-19 vaccine.

This clone was detected a few times. The V gene is TRBV30, the J gene TRBJ2-5; 8 nucleotides line up with TRBD1. The CDR3 totals 15 residues. Germline-derived CDR1 and CDR2 are GTSNPN and SVGIG (reference sequence). The V gene end was trimmed by 2 bases and the J gene end by 5 bases; junction bases not matched to a gene: 10. The CDR3 spells CAWSNGDRLGETQYF. CDR3 DNA sequence: TGTGCCTGGAGTAATGGGGACAGGTTGGGGGAGACCCAGTACTTC.

The genes are TRBV6-2 or TRBV6-3 and TRBJ1-1; D not resolved. With 3 bases removed from V and 1 base from J, the gap between germline ends came to 18 bases. Germline lookup yields CDR1 MNHEY and CDR2 SVGEGT. The CDR3 has 17 residues. The CDR3: CASSYSNSPMRNTEAFF. The CDR3 region has the DNA TGTGCCAGCAGTTATTCGAACTCTCCCATGAGGAACACTGAAGCTTTCTTT.

The genes are TRBV7-3 and TRBJ2-5; 7 bases map to TRBD1. The CDR3 consists of 14 residues. The trim removed 5 bases at V and 5 bases at J, leaving 8 bases unmatched. Germline lookup yields CDR1 SGHTA and CDR2 FQGTGA. CDR3 loop: CASSETGITETQYF. CDR3 in DNA: TGTGCCAGCAGCGAGACAGGGATTACGGAGACCCAGTACTTC.

The J gene is TRBJ1-5, the V gene TRBV6-6, with D possibly being TRBD1 (5 bases). Trimming removed 8 bases at V and 5 bases at J, with 19 bases between. This CDR3 is built from 15 residues. Germline V gene data show CDR1 as MNHNY and CDR2 as SVGAGI (reference sequence). The CDR3 DNA reads TGTGCCAGCTCCTCAAACGCGGGGGGAGATCAGCCCCAGCATTTT. Its translation: CASSSNAGGDQPQHF.

The chain carries TRBV19 and TRBJ1-4; the D is unclear. The CDR3 spans 14 residues. Germline loops: CDR1 LNHDA, CDR2 SQIVND (reference sequence). V shed 6 bases and J shed 7 bases, with 15 bases lying between them. The CDR3 coding sequence is TGTGCCAGTAGCAAAAACGGCAACTTTGAAAAACTGTTTTTT. This sequence encodes CASSKNGNFEKLFF.

The chain links TRBV19 to TRBJ1-2; maybe TRBD1 (6 bases). Germline CDR1 and CDR2: LNHDA and SQIVND (reference sequence). The CDR3 is made up of 15 amino acids. Trimming shortened V by 1 base and J by 6 bases, and 15 bases separated the two germline ends. CDR3 sequence reads: CASSIGPGAQDGYTF. The CDR3 DNA sequence: TGTGCCAGTAGTATAGGCCCGGGGGCGCAGGATGGCTACACCTTC.

The CDR3 DNA follows: TGTGCCAGCAGCGTCACCAGGGACACCGGGGAGCTGTTTTTT. It is translated as CASSVTRDTGELFF. The chain recombines TRBV9 with TRBJ2-2; D possibly corresponds to TRBD1 (5 bases). The CDR3 is 14 amino acids. Germline assignment: CDR1 SGDLS and CDR2 YYNGEE. V dropped 2 bases and J dropped 3 bases, with 8 bases sitting between them.

This chain links TRBV30 with TRBJ1-1; 11 bases match TRBD1. Germline V gives CDR1 GTSNPN, CDR2 SVGIG (reference sequence). The CDR3 spans 13 residues. V trimming: 2 bases; J trimming: 11 bases; junction bases outside the gene matches: 7. The CDR3 sequence is CAWSPDRGRGAFF. The CDR3 DNA reads TGTGCCTGGAGTCCGGACAGGGGGCGCGGGGCTTTCTTT.

The V and J genes are TRBV7-2 and TRBJ1-4; weak D call: TRBD1 (5 bases). V lost 5 bases and J 11 bases, leaving 12 bases between the germline ends. In germline, CDR1 is SGHTA, CDR2 FQGNSA. This CDR3 has 12 amino acids. The CDR3: CASSTQVSKLFF. The CDR3 nucleotides read TGTGCCAGCAGCACACAGGTTTCGAAACTGTTTTTT.

The chain uses TRBV20-1 and TRBJ2-5, with D perhaps TRBD2 (5 bases). The CDR3 consists of 12 residues. Germline CDR1 DFQATT, CDR2 SNEGSKA (reference sequence). V dropped 3 bases and J dropped 5 bases, with 10 bases sitting between them. CDR3 in amino acids: CSASSSRETQYF. The CDR3 region has the DNA TGCAGTGCTAGTTCTAGCCGGGAGACCCAGTACTTC.

This clone turned up a few times. V usage is TRBV3-1 (or the pseudogene TRBV3-2) and J usage is TRBJ1-1, with 10 bases that match TRBD1. This CDR3 has 15 residues. Germline V CDR1 and CDR2: LGHDT, YNNKEL (reference sequence). The V segment lost 4 bases and the J segment 2 bases; nucleotides outside the gene matches: 4. In nucleotides, the CDR3 is TGTGCCAGCAGCCCTAGACAGGGGGCTAACACTGAAGCTTTCTTT. Protein: CASSPRQGANTEAFF.

V and J are TRBV15 and TRBJ2-2, with a weak D call TRBD2 (5 bases). This CDR3 has 15 residues. V dropped 2 bases and J dropped 4 bases, with 11 bases sitting between them. Germline V gene sequence: CDR1 LNHNV, CDR2 YYDKDF (reference sequence). CDR3 region: CATSRSGLGTGELFF. The DNA for the CDR3 is TGTGCCACCAGCAGATCCGGACTCGGCACCGGGGAGCTGTTTTTT.

The rearrangement joins TRBV6-5 to TRBJ1-3; a weak D match, TRBD1 (6 bases). CDR3 length: 15 residues. In germline, CDR1 is MNHEY, CDR2 SVGAGI. Trimming cost V 4 bases and J 1 base, with 11 bases left between them. The CDR3: CASSSQGMSGNTIYF. CDR3 nucleotides: TGTGCCAGCAGTTCCCAGGGGATGTCTGGAAACACCATATATTTT.

The chain uses TRBV7-3 and TRBJ1-1; weak D call: TRBD1 (5 bases). Looked up from germline, CDR1 is SGHTA and CDR2 is FQGTGA. This CDR3 is built from 15 residues. The V and J ends lost 3 bases and 0 bases respectively, with 11 bases between them. CDR3 residues: CASSLNPGVNTEAFF. CDR3 in DNA: TGTGCCAGCAGCTTGAATCCGGGGGTGAACACTGAAGCTTTCTTT. Complete variable domain (other parts from reference TRBV7-3 and TRBJ1-1): GAGVSQTPSNKVTEKGKYVELRCDPISGHTALYWYRQSLGQGPEFLIYFQGTGAADDSGLPNDRFFAVRPEGSVSTLKIQRTERGDSAVYLCASSLNPGVNTEAFFGQGTRLTVV.

J is TRBJ1-3 and V is TRBV6-5, with D maybe TRBD1 (6 bases). V gave up 6 bases and J gave up 4 bases, with 16 bases separating them. The CDR3 loop spans 15 amino acids. Looked up from germline, CDR1 is MNHEY and CDR2 is SVGAGI. The CDR3 nucleotides read TGTGCCAGCAGAACAACGGACAGTATGGGAAACACCATATATTTT. Translating gives CASRTTDSMGNTIYF.

V is TRBV12-5 and J is TRBJ1-3; 9 nucleotides line up with TRBD1. The CDR3 runs to 17 residues. The V segment lost 0 bases and the J segment 1 base; nucleotides outside the gene matches: 4. CDR1 is LGHNT and CDR2 is FRNRAP in the germline V gene. The CDR3 DNA sequence: TGTGCTAGTGGTTTGGTAGTAGGGACAGGGTCTGGAAACACCATATATTTT. Its translation: CASGLVVGTGSGNTIYF.

The V call is TRBV7-9, the J call TRBJ1-3; no reliable D call. Trimming took off 5 bases at V and 5 bases at J, with 19 bases between the two ends. In germline, CDR1 is SEHNR, CDR2 FQNEAQ (reference sequence). CDR3 length: 16 residues. The chain's CDR3 is CASSPGGGVLRNTIYF. The CDR3 DNA is TGTGCCAGCAGCCCTGGCGGCGGGGTTTTACGAAACACCATATATTTT.

The rearrangement joins TRBV7-9 to TRBJ2-3; 10 bases are a match to TRBD2. CDR1 and CDR2 (germline): SEHNR, FQNEAQ (reference sequence). The length of the CDR3 is 16 residues. Trimming cost V 5 bases and J 3 bases; bases outside gene matches: 8. CDR3: CASSGPRGLATDTQYF. The CDR3 bases are TGTGCCAGCAGCGGACCACGGGGACTAGCGACAGATACGCAGTATTTT.

The chain employs TRBV12-3 or TRBV12-4 and TRBJ2-7; D unclear. The CDR3 consists of 13 residues. V lost 5 bases to trimming and J lost 4 bases, with 12 bases between them. The CDR3 spells CASSPQEGYEQYV. CDR3 coding DNA: TGTGCCAGCAGTCCCCAGGAAGGGTACGAGCAGTACGTC.

This chain connects TRBV5-3 to TRBJ1-2, with 9 bases fitting TRBD1. TRBV5-3 counts as an open reading frame of uncertain function. The J segment lost 5 bases and the V segment lost 3 bases, leaving 11 bases of the junction unmatched. There are 16 residues in the CDR3. As DNA, the CDR3 is TGTGCCAGAAGCTCTCCAGACAGGGGGATATGGTATGGCTACACCTTC. This codes for CARSSPDRGIWYGYTF.

The V call is TRBV5-1, the J call TRBJ1-1; TRBD1 agrees at 7 bases. The germline V gene has CDR1 SGHRS and CDR2 YFSETQ. The CDR3 runs 16 residues. The trim removed 3 bases at V and 4 bases at J, leaving 12 bases unmatched. In nucleotides, the CDR3 is TGCGCCAGCAGCTCCCAAGGTGGCCAGGGGGTCACTGAAGCTTTCTTT. This codes for CASSSQGGQGVTEAFF.

The chain has TRBV5-1 and TRBJ2-7; D call uncertain. V gave up 4 bases and J gave up 2 bases, with 13 bases separating them. The CDR3 contains 14 residues. Germline lookup yields CDR1 SGHRS and CDR2 YFSETQ. The CDR3: CASSPDGTPYEQYV. The CDR3 region has the DNA TGCGCCAGCAGCCCCGACGGAACCCCCTACGAGCAGTACGTC.

The gene calls are TRBV5-6 and TRBJ1-5; D not resolved. Trimming removed 4 bases from V and 5 bases from J, with 10 bases in between. Germline CDR1 and CDR2: SGHDT and YYEEEE. This CDR3 has 13 amino acids. In nucleotides, the CDR3 is TGTGCCAGCAGCCCCGGCATCGATCAGCCCCAGCATTTT. Amino acids: CASSPGIDQPQHF.

The chain couples TRBV18 to TRBJ2-1; tentatively, D is TRBD2 (5 bases). The germline CDR1 and CDR2 sequences are KGHSH and LQKENI. V gave up 0 bases and J gave up 8 bases, with 11 bases separating them. This CDR3 has 14 amino acids. CDR3 sequence (DNA): TGTGCCAGCTCACCACCAAGAGGGTTCGATGAGCAGTTCTTC. Its protein product is CASSPPRGFDEQFF.

The chain uses TRBV5-1 and TRBJ2-1; the D is unclear. V gave up 2 bases and J gave up 5 bases, with 5 bases separating them. CDR3 length: 12 amino acids. The germline V gene encodes CDR1 SGHRS and CDR2 YFSETQ. Here the CDR3 reads CASSLRDNEQFF. The CDR3 DNA follows: TGCGCCAGCAGCTTACGGGACAATGAGCAGTTCTTC.